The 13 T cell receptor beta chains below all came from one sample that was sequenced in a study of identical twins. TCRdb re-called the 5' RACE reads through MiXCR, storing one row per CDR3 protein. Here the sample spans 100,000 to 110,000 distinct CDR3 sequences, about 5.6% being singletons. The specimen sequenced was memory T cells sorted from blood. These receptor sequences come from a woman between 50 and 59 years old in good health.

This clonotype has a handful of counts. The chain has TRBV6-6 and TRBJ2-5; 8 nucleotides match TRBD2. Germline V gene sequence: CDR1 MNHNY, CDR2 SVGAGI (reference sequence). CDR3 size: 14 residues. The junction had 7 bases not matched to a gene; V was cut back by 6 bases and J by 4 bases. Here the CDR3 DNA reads TGTGCCAGCAGGCGAGCGGGAGCGTTAGAGACCCAGTACTTC. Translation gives CASRRAGALETQYF.

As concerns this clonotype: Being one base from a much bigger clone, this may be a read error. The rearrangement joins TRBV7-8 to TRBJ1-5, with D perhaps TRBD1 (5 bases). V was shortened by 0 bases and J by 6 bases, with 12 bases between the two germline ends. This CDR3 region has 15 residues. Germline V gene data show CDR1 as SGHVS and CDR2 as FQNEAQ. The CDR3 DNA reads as TGTGCCAGCAGCTTAGCGCCAGGGAAGGGTCAGCCCCAGCATTTT. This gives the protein CASSLAPGKGQPQHF.

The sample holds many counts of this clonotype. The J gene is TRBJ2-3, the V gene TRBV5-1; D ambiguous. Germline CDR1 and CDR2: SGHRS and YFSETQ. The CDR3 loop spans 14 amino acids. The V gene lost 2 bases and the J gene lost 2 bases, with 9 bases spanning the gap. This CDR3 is CASSLATATDTQYF. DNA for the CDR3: TGCGCCAGCAGCTTAGCGACGGCCACAGATACGCAGTATTTT.

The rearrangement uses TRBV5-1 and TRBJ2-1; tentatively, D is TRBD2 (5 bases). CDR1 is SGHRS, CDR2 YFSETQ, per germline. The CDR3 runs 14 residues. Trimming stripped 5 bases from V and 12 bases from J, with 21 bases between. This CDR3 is CASSGPDGNWVQFF. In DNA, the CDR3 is TGCGCCAGCAGTGGGCCAGACGGGAATTGGGTGCAGTTCTTC.

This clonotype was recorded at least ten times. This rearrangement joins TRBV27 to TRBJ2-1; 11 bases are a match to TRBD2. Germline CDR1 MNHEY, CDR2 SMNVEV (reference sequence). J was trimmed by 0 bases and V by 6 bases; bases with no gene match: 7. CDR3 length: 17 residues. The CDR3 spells CASRLAGATYSYNEQFF. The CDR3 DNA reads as TGTGCCAGCAGACTAGCGGGAGCGACGTACTCCTACAATGAGCAGTTCTTC.

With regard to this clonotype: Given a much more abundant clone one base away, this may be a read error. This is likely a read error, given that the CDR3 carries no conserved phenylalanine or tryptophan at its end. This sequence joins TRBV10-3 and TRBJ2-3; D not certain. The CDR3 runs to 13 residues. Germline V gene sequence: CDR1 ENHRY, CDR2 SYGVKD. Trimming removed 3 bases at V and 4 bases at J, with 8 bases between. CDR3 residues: CAISDGVADTQYL. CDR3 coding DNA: TGTGCCATCAGTGACGGAGTTGCAGATACGCAGTATTTG.

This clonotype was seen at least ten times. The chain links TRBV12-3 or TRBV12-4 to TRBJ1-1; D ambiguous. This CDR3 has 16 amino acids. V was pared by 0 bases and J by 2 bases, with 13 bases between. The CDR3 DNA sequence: TGTGCCAGCAGTTTAGCGCTAATGATAGATAACACTGAAGCTTTCTTT. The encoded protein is CASSLALMIDNTEAFF.

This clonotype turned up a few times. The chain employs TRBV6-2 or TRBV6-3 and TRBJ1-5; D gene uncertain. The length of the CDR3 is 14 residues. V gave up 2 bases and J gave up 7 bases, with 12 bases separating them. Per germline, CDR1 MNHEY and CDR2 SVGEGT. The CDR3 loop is CASSYDGGKQPQHF. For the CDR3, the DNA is TGTGCCAGCAGTTACGATGGAGGGAAACAGCCCCAGCATTTT.

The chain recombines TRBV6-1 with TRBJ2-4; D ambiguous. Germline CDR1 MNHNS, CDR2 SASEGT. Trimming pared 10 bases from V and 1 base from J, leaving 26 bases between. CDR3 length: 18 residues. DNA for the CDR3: TGTGCCACCTCGTGGTATATCCCCGGCTCGAGGGCCAAAAACATTCAGTACTTC. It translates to CATSWYIPGSRAKNIQYF.

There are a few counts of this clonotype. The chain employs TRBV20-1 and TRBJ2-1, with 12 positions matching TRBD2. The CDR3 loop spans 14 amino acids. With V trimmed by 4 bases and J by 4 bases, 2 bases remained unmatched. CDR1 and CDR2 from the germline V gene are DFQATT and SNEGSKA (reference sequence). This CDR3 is CSATSGRDYNEQFF. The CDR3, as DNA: TGCAGTGCTACTAGCGGGAGGGATTACAATGAGCAGTTCTTC.

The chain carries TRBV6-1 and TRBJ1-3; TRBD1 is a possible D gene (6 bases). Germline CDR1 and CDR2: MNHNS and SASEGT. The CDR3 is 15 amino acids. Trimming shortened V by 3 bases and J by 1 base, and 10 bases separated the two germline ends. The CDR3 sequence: CASSEQQGSGNTIYF. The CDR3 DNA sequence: TGTGCCAGCAGTGAGCAACAGGGTTCTGGAAACACCATATATTTT.

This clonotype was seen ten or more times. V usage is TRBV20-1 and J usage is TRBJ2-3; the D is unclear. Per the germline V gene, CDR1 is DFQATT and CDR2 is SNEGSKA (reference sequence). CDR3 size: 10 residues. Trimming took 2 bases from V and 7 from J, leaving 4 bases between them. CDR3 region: CSARQNTQYF. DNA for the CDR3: TGCAGTGCTAGACAGAATACGCAGTATTTT.

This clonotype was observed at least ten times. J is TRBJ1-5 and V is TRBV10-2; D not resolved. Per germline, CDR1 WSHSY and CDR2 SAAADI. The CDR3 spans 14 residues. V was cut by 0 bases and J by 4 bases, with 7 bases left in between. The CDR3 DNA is TGCGCCAGCAGTGAGTCGGGTGGAAATCAGCCCCAGCATTTT. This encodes CASSESGGNQPQHF.